The rows below give T cell receptor beta chains drawn from one sample of a study of T cells in narcolepsy. Profiling relied on immunoSEQ multiplex PCR, and the TCRdb table lists in-frame clones only, not all of them. Of around 35,000 clones listed, roughly 80% were seen once; the top ten hold 1% to 1.2%. Sequenced sample: memory (CD45RA-) CD4+ T cells from blood. The receptors shown here come from a human donor in good health. Each CDR3 is given with its conserved first and last residue. The order of the fields is clone size, CDR3 length, D gene, V gene, J gene, CDR3 protein, CDR3 DNA. D genes are given only for firm matches. Where a row states a size, it is once, few, many or the class of an expanded clone; other rows omit it.

>.|15|TRBD2|TRBV4-3|TRBJ2-7
CASSQAGLGAGEQYF
TGCGCCAGCAGCCAAGCGGGACTAGGGGCTGGGGAGCAGTACTTC
>.|12|.|TRBV2|TRBJ2-7
CASSPPAHEQYF
TGTGCCAGCAGTCCCCCCGCCCACGAGCAGTACTTC
>.|14|.|TRBV4-2|TRBJ1-1
CASSPGDTNTEAFF
TGTGCCAGCAGCCCCGGGGACACCAACACTGAAGCTTTCTTT
>.|15|TRBD1|TRBV27|TRBJ2-3
CASSLQTGGQNTQYF
TGTGCCAGCAGTTTGCAGACAGGGGGCCAGAATACGCAGTATTTT
>.|11|TRBD2|TRBV18|TRBJ2-7
CASSLGGEQYF
TGTGCCAGCTCGCTGGGGGGGGAGCAGTACTTC
>.|13|.|TRBV2|TRBJ2-1
CASRGDLLGEQFF
TGTGCCAGCAGGGGAGACCTCCTAGGGGAGCAGTTCTTC
>once|12|.|TRBV9|TRBJ2-2
CASSSHTGELFF
TGTGCCAGCAGCTCGCACACCGGGGAGCTGTTTTTT
>.|12|.|TRBV28|TRBJ1-2
CASSWGSHGYTF
TGTGCCAGCAGCTGGGGGAGTCATGGCTACACCTTC
>.|14|.|TRBV5-8|TRBJ2-3
CASSLGVASDTQYF
TGTGCCAGCAGCTTGGGGGTCGCGTCAGATACGCAGTATTTT
>few|16|.|TRBV6-6|TRBJ1-3
CASSYAILGMGNTIYF
TGTGCCAGCAGTTACGCGATTTTGGGGATGGGAAACACCATATATTTT
>.|12|.|TRBV5-4|TRBJ2-7
CASSLPGYEQYF
TGTGCCAGCAGCTTGCCCGGCTACGAGCAGTACTTC
>.|16|.|TRBV4-2|TRBJ2-3
CASSQDRTTVRDTQYF
TGTGCCAGCAGCCAAGACAGGACTACTGTGCGGGATACGCAGTATTTT
>few|13|.|TRBV10-3|TRBJ2-1
CAIMVPGYNEQFF
TGTGCCATCATGGTCCCCGGCTACAATGAGCAGTTCTTC
>.|14|TRBD1|TRBV6-6|TRBJ2-5
CASSYYRGGETQYF
TGTGCCAGCAGTTACTACAGGGGTGGAGAGACCCAGTACTTC